One sample yielded the 22 T cell receptor beta chains listed below, sequenced in a study of T cell responses to AZD1222 COVID-19 vaccine (dated by TCRdb to 2020 to 2022). The library was prepared using the immunoSEQ multiplex PCR assay. TCRdb retrieved this table from immuneACCESS and kept in-frame rearrangements only. Not all clones are present; in checked studies, unresolved V genes account for under half, and no reason is known for the remainder. The sample records 95,000 to 100,000 clones, 90% of which are singletons. 1% to 1.5% of the sample is held by the ten biggest clonotypes. The meaning of the sample's time point label: baseline before first vaccination. Sequencing was performed on peripheral blood, taken on day 0 of AZD1222 vaccination. The origin of the receptors is an adult in good health.

The chain employs TRBV2 and TRBJ1-2; 8 nucleotides agree with TRBD1. CDR1 is SNHLY and CDR2 is FYNNEI in the germline V gene. J gave up 6 bases and V 5 bases, and 5 bases lay outside the gene matches. CDR3 length equals 13 residues. CDR3 in amino acids: CASSLDREDGYTF. In nucleotides, the CDR3 is TGTGCCAGCAGTTTGGACAGGGAAGATGGCTACACCTTC.

The chain uses TRBV7-2 and TRBJ1-1, with D possibly TRBD1 on 5 matching bases. There are 16 residues in the CDR3. The V gene lost 3 bases and the J gene lost 4 bases, with 18 bases spanning the gap. Germline lookup yields CDR1 SGHTA and CDR2 FQGNSA. CDR3 sequence (DNA): TGTGCCAGCAGCTTGATTGGCCAGGGTTACCCCACTGAAGCTTTCTTT. Its translation: CASSLIGQGYPTEAFF.

This clone occurred once. The rearrangement links TRBV5-1 to TRBJ1-1; a possible D gene is TRBD1 (6 bases). The ends were cut back, 2 bases at V and 6 bases at J, with 17 bases in the middle. Germline CDR1 reads SGHRS; CDR2 reads YFSETQ. This CDR3 spans 15 amino acids. This CDR3 is CASSFNTGMAAEAFF. Written as DNA, the CDR3 is TGCGCCAGCAGCTTCAACACAGGGATGGCGGCTGAAGCTTTCTTT.

The rearrangement joins TRBV24-1 to TRBJ1-1; perhaps TRBD1 as D (6 bases). Trimming removed 3 bases from V and 9 bases from J, with 13 bases in between. Germline CDR1 KGHDR, CDR2 SFDVKD. This CDR3 contains 13 residues. Here the CDR3 reads CATSDVKGTQAFF. CDR3 sequence (DNA): TGTGCCACCAGTGATGTTAAGGGGACACAAGCTTTCTTT.

The rearrangement links TRBV5-1 to TRBJ2-1; perhaps TRBD2 as D (5 bases). CDR3 length equals 13 residues. V lost 1 base to trimming and J lost 4 bases, with 6 bases between them. Germline lookup yields CDR1 SGHRS and CDR2 YFSETQ. Here the CDR3 reads CASSLTSYNEQFF. CDR3 sequence (DNA): TGCGCCAGCAGCTTGACTAGTTACAATGAGCAGTTCTTC. Complete variable domain (other parts from reference TRBV5-1 and TRBJ2-1): KAGVTQTPRYLIKTRGQQVTLSCSPISGHRSVSWYQQTPGQGLQFLFEYFSETQRNKGNFPGRFSGRQFSNSRSEMNVSTLELGDSALYLCASSLTSYNEQFFGPGTRLTVL.

This chain joins TRBV2 and TRBJ1-1, with a tentative D call TRBD1 (6 bases). V lost 8 bases, J lost 4 bases, and 14 bases lay in between. The CDR3 has 13 amino acids. Germline V gives CDR1 SNHLY, CDR2 FYNNEI. The CDR3 spells CASGNRGPTEAFF. For the CDR3, the DNA is TGTGCCAGCGGAAACCGGGGGCCCACTGAAGCTTTCTTT.

DNA of the CDR3: TGTGCCAGCAGCCAGGACAGGGCCCCTGAAGCTTTCTTT. It encodes CASSQDRAPEAFF. The V gene is TRBV3-1 (or the pseudogene TRBV3-2), the J gene TRBJ1-1, with 8 bases that match TRBD1. This CDR3 spans 13 amino acids. Trimming took 3 bases from V and 6 from J; bases not matched to a gene: 3. The germline V gene encodes CDR1 LGHDT and CDR2 YNNKEL (reference sequence).

The V gene is TRBV19, the J gene TRBJ1-5; possible D gene TRBD1, 5 bases. V lost 3 bases and J lost 5, with 17 bases in between. Germline V gene data show CDR1 as LNHDA and CDR2 as SQIVND (reference sequence). The CDR3 is 16 residues long. The CDR3 loop is CASSIFWTPGDQPQHF. The DNA for the CDR3 is TGTGCCAGTAGTATTTTTTGGACACCCGGCGATCAGCCCCAGCATTTT.

The V and J genes are TRBV28 and TRBJ2-3, with TRBD2 matching 9 bases. There are 15 residues in the CDR3. The V and J ends lost 3 bases and 3 bases, in that order; junction bases with no gene match: 4. Germline V gene data show CDR1 as MDHEN and CDR2 as SYDVKM. The DNA of the CDR3 is TGTGCCAGCAGTTTGGCTAGCGGGGAAACAGATACGCAGTATTTT. Translation: CASSLASGETDTQYF.

The rearrangement uses TRBV9 and TRBJ2-5, with 8 bases aligning to TRBD2. CDR1 and CDR2 (germline): SGDLS, YYNGEE. The ends lost 4 bases at V and 5 bases at J; junction bases unmatched: 7. The CDR3 covers 14 residues. CDR3 in amino acids: CASSISGGRETQYF. The CDR3 region has the DNA TGTGCCAGCAGCATCAGCGGGGGTAGGGAGACCCAGTACTTC.

The V gene is TRBV28, the J gene TRBJ2-1; a possible D gene is TRBD2 (5 bases). V was trimmed by 3 bases and J by 4 bases, leaving 10 bases between them. The CDR3 covers 14 residues. The germline gives CDR1 MDHEN, CDR2 SYDVKM. The CDR3 bases are TGTGCCAGCAGTTTCGGGGATTCATACAATGAGCAGTTCTTC. Translated, it gives CASSFGDSYNEQFF.

The chain carries TRBV3-1 (or the pseudogene TRBV3-2) and TRBJ1-2; TRBD1 aligns across 8 bases. Germline lookup yields CDR1 LGHDT and CDR2 YNNKEL (reference sequence). The CDR3 is 15 amino acids. V lost 0 bases, J lost 8 bases, and 8 bases stayed unmatched. In DNA, the CDR3 is TGTGCCAGCAGCCAAGATTGGGCAGGGGGCGGCGGCTACACCTTC. Residues: CASSQDWAGGGGYTF.

The chain is built from TRBV30 and TRBJ2-1, with TRBD1 matching over 8 bases. Germline V gene lookup returns CDR1 GTSNPN and CDR2 SVGIG (reference sequence). Trimming took 4 bases from V and 6 from J; bases not matched to a gene: 8. CDR3 size: 14 residues. CDR3 residues: CAWNSGQELNEQFF. CDR3 sequence (DNA): TGTGCCTGGAATTCGGGACAGGAGCTCAATGAGCAGTTCTTC.

The chain uses TRBV5-5 and TRBJ1-3, with 10 bases fitting TRBD1. The CDR3 runs 14 residues. Germline assignment: CDR1 SGHKS and CDR2 YYEKEE (reference sequence). V shed 0 bases, J shed 9 bases, and the junction held 3 bases outside the gene matches. This CDR3 is CASSLAGQGGTIYF. CDR3 nucleotide sequence: TGTGCCAGCAGCTTGGCAGGACAGGGGGGCACCATATATTTT. The variable domain in full, with the rest retrieved from reference TRBV5-5 and TRBJ1-3, is DAGVTQSPTHLIKTRGQQVTLRCSPISGHKSVSWYQQVLGQGPQFIFQYYEKEERGRGNFPDRFSARQFPNYSSELNVNALLLGDSALYLCASSLAGQGGTIYFGEGSWLTVV.

The V and J genes are TRBV7-8 and TRBJ2-2, with D possibly matching TRBD2 (6 bases). Deletions cut 4 bases from V and 3 bases from J, with 12 bases between. Germline V lookup: CDR1 SGHVS, CDR2 FQNEAQ. The CDR3 spans 15 residues. DNA for the CDR3: TGTGCCAGCAGCTCCTGGACTACGTACACCGGGGAGCTGTTTTTT. Protein product: CASSSWTTYTGELFF.

The CDR3 spells CASSPKDKQGALTGELFF. The CDR3 DNA is TGTGCCAGCTCACCGAAAGATAAACAGGGGGCTTTAACCGGGGAGCTGTTTTTT. The V gene is TRBV18, the J gene TRBJ2-2; 9 bases match TRBD1. V lost 3 bases to trimming and J lost 5 bases; unmatched junction nucleotides: 13. The CDR3 extends over 18 amino acids. Germline CDR1 reads KGHSH; CDR2 reads LQKENI.

This clone was seen only once. This chain uses TRBV20-1 with TRBJ2-3, with no clear D. V was cut by 1 base and J by 6 bases, with 5 bases left in between. Germline V gene sequence: CDR1 DFQATT, CDR2 SNEGSKA (reference sequence). The CDR3 spans 11 residues. CDR3 nucleotide sequence: TGCAGTGCTAGAGGGCAGGATACGCAGTATTTT. Translated, it gives CSARGQDTQYF.

This clone was picked up a small number of times. The V and J genes are TRBV27 and TRBJ1-2; tentative D call: TRBD1 (5 bases). V was shortened by 3 bases and J by 7 bases, with 15 bases between the two germline ends. The germline gives CDR1 MNHEY, CDR2 SMNVEV (reference sequence). The CDR3 loop spans 14 amino acids. For the CDR3, the DNA is TGTGCCAGCAGTTTTTTGACCTTCACAGGTGGCTACACCTTC. Its translation: CASSFLTFTGGYTF.

In DNA, the CDR3 is TGCGCCAGCAGCCAACTAAAGTCGGATACGCAGTATTTT. Translation gives CASSQLKSDTQYF. This sequence joins TRBV4-1 and TRBJ2-3; D not certain. Germline lookup yields CDR1 MGHRA and CDR2 YSYEKL. The ends were cut back, 2 bases at V and 6 bases at J, with 9 bases in the middle. The CDR3 runs to 13 residues.

The CDR3 DNA sequence: TGTGCCATCAGTGCCGGACAGGGGGGGTTAGACTATGGCTACACCTTC. Translated: CAISAGQGGLDYGYTF. The chain carries TRBV10-3 and TRBJ1-2; 10 bases are a match to TRBD1. In germline, CDR1 is ENHRY, CDR2 SYGVKD. The V segment lost 4 bases and the J segment 3 bases; nucleotides outside the gene matches: 8. The CDR3 is made up of 16 amino acids.

The CDR3 protein is CASSISKPAEQYF. The CDR3, as DNA: TGTGCCAGTAGTATTTCAAAGCCCGCCGAGCAGTACTTC. The rearrangement joins TRBV19 to TRBJ2-7; D uncertain. Germline-derived CDR1 and CDR2 are LNHDA and SQIVND (reference sequence). The CDR3 is 13 residues long. V was trimmed by 3 bases and J by 6 bases, leaving 12 bases between them.

V gene TRBV6-4 combines with J gene TRBJ1-1; D is unresolved. Germline V lookup: CDR1 MRHNA, CDR2 SNTAGT. The CDR3 is 15 residues long. Trimming cost V 3 bases and J 1 base, with 12 bases left between them. The CDR3 is CASSEAVGSNTEAFF. CDR3 DNA: TGTGCCAGCAGTGAGGCAGTAGGATCGAACACTGAAGCTTTCTTT.